This is a list of T cell receptor beta chains from one sample in a study of blood T cell repertoires in COVID-19. TCRdb's table, derived via immunoSEQ multiplex PCR, lists solely in-frame clones and lacks some. This table holds 150,000 to 200,000 clones, roughly nine tenths found once. Sample: peripheral blood. Receptors were obtained from a man in his 60s with active or convalescent COVID-19. CDR3s include the opening cysteine and the closing phenylalanine or tryptophan. D genes are given only for firm matches. For some rows the clone size is stated as once, few or many, or as a class when expanded; others skip it.

CDR3 DNA	CDR3 protein	clone size	V gene	J gene	D gene
TGCGCCAGCAGGGGGCAGGACCTACTGAACACTGAAGCTTTCTTT	CASRGQDLLNTEAFF	.	TRBV5-1	TRBJ1-1	.
TGTGCCAGCAGCTTACCTAGCGGGGGCGACGAGCAGTACTTC	CASSLPSGGDEQYF	few	TRBV7-9	TRBJ2-7	TRBD2
TGTGCCAGCAGTGAATTTGGGGACAACCGTGAAGCTTTCTTT	CASSEFGDNREAFF	.	TRBV25-1	TRBJ1-1	.
TGTGCCAGCCGAGTCGACACTGAAGCTTTCTTT	CASRVDTEAFF	.	TRBV28	TRBJ1-1	.
TGTGCCAGCAGTGAATTAAGGGCCGGGAGCACTGAAGCTTTCTTT	CASSELRAGSTEAFF	once	TRBV6-1	TRBJ1-1	.
TGTGCCAGTAGTAATACAGGCGGAAATAATGAAAAACTGTTTTTT	CASSNTGGNNEKLFF	.	TRBV19	TRBJ1-4	.
TGTGCCAGCAGTTCTCCTCCGCAGCGGGATGAGCAGTTCTTC	CASSSPPQRDEQFF	.	TRBV28	TRBJ2-1	.
TGCGCCAGCAGCCCGTCCCCCGGGACAGACACAGATACGCAGTATTTT	CASSPSPGTDTDTQYF	.	TRBV4-1	TRBJ2-3	TRBD1
TGTGCCAGCTCACGGGCGGACACCTTCTATGGCTACACCTTC	CASSRADTFYGYTF	.	TRBV18	TRBJ1-2	.
TGTGCCAGCAGCGTAGCCGGGCTAGCGGGGGGGTATTCCTACAATGAGCAGTTCTTC	CASSVAGLAGGYSYNEQFF	.	TRBV9	TRBJ2-1	TRBD2
TGTGCCAGCAGCCCGACAGGGGCCAACTATGGCTACACCTTC	CASSPTGANYGYTF	.	TRBV5-5	TRBJ1-2	TRBD1
TGTGCCAGCAGCTTAGACCTGACAACGGGGGTAGATACGCAGTATTTT	CASSLDLTTGVDTQYF	once	TRBV7-2	TRBJ2-3	.
TGTGCCAGTAGTATCCCCCGACCAAGAGGTAATCAGCCCCAGCATTTT	CASSIPRPRGNQPQHF	once	TRBV19	TRBJ1-5	.
TGTGCCAGCAGTTCCTCCAGGGGTTTGGGTTATACTGAAGCTTTCTTT	CASSSSRGLGYTEAFF	.	TRBV27	TRBJ1-1	.
TGTGCCAGTAGTCGGGACAGGGGATTGAACACTGAAGCTTTCTTT	CASSRDRGLNTEAFF	few	TRBV19	TRBJ1-1	TRBD1
TGCGCCAGCAGTGAACTAGCGGGGGTAACCTACGAGCAGTACTTC	CASSELAGVTYEQYF	.	TRBV10-2	TRBJ2-7	TRBD2
TGTGCCAGCAGTGACGTAGCGGGAGAAGAGACCCAGTACTTC	CASSDVAGEETQYF	.	TRBV6-4	TRBJ2-5	TRBD2
TGTGCCAGCAGTCATAGCTCCTACGAGCAGTACTTC	CASSHSSYEQYF	.	TRBV27	TRBJ2-7	.
TGTGCCACCAGCAGAGAGACCGGGGTAGGCTACACCTTC	CATSRETGVGYTF	.	TRBV15	TRBJ1-2	.
TGTGCCAGCAGCTTGACTAGCCTCGACGAGACCCAGTACTTC	CASSLTSLDETQYF	.	TRBV7-2	TRBJ2-5	TRBD2
TGTGCCAGCAGCCTCGTCAGCAGGGAGACCCAGTACTTC	CASSLVSRETQYF	.	TRBV3-1/TRBV3-2	TRBJ2-5	.
TGTGCCAGCAGCAAAAAAACCACCGGGACTAGCGGGAGGGAAAGCACAGATACGCAGTATTTT	CASSKKTTGTSGRESTDTQYF	once	TRBV21-1	TRBJ2-3	.
TGTGCCAGCAGTGCCCCCTCAGGGAACTATGGCTACACCTTC	CASSAPSGNYGYTF	.	TRBV2	TRBJ1-2	.
TGTGCCAGCAATAGGAACACTGAAGCTTTCTTT	CASNRNTEAFF	.	TRBV28	TRBJ1-1	.
TGCAGCGTTGCGGGACATAAGGCAGATACGCAGTATTTT	CSVAGHKADTQYF	.	TRBV29-1	TRBJ2-3	.
TGTGCCAGTAGTAGCGGGACAGGGGGCTACGAGCAGTACTTC	CASSSGTGGYEQYF	.	TRBV19	TRBJ2-7	TRBD1
TGTGCCACCTTACAGGGGAATGAGCAGTTCTTC	CATLQGNEQFF	.	TRBV6-5	TRBJ2-1	TRBD1
TGTGCCAGCAGTGAATTGGGGCAGGGGGAGGATGAGCAGTTCTTC	CASSELGQGEDEQFF	.	TRBV2	TRBJ2-1	.
TGTGCCAGCAGTGAAAGGGGTAGAAACATTCAGTACTTC	CASSERGRNIQYF	.	TRBV2	TRBJ2-4	.
TGCAGTGCTAGTCACAGGACGGCCTACGAGCAGTACTTC	CSASHRTAYEQYF	.	TRBV20-1	TRBJ2-7	.
TGCGCCAGCAGCTTGGGGCCTAGCAACACTGAAGCTTTCTTT	CASSLGPSNTEAFF	.	TRBV5-1	TRBJ1-1	.
TGTGCCAGCCAGGCCGCCTACGAGCAGTACTTC	CASQAAYEQYF	.	TRBV25-1	TRBJ2-7	.